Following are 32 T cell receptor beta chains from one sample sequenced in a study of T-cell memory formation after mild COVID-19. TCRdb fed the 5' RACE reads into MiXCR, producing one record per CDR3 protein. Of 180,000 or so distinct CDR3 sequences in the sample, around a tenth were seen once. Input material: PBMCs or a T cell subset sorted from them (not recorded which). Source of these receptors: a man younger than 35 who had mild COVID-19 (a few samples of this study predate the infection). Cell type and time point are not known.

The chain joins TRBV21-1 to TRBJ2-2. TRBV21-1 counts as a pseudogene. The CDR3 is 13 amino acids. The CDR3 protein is CASSGGFSGELFF. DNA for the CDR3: TGTGCCAGCAGCGGTGGGTTCTCCGGGGAGCTGTTTTTT.

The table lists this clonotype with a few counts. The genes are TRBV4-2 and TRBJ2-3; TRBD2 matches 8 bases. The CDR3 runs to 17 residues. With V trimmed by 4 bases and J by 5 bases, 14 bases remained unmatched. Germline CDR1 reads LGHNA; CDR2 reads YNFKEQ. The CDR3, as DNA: TGTGCCAGCAGCCTCTCCGGGACCGGGGGGGCAATAGATACGCAGTATTTT. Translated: CASSLSGTGGAIDTQYF.

CDR3 sequence reads: CASSLGEGSSYNEQFF. DNA of the CDR3: TGTGCCAGCAGCCTAGGCGAGGGCAGCTCCTACAATGAGCAGTTCTTC. The genes are TRBV7-9 and TRBJ2-1; D may be TRBD2 (5 bases). The germline V gene encodes CDR1 SEHNR and CDR2 FQNEAQ (reference sequence). This CDR3 has 16 amino acids. V was pared by 5 bases and J by 0 bases, with 14 bases between. Using reference TRBV7-9 and TRBJ2-1 for the parts outside the CDR3, the full variable domain is DTGVSQNPRHKITKRGQNVTFRCDPISEHNRLYWYRQTLGQGPEFLTYFQNEAQLEKSRLLSDRFSAERPKGSFSTLEIQRTEQGDSAMYLCASSLGEGSSYNEQFFGPGTRLTVL.

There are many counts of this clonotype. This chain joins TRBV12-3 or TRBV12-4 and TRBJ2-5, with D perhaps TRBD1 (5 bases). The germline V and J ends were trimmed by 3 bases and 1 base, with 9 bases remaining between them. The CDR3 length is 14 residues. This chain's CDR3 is CASSLWQGQETQYF. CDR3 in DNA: TGTGCCAGCAGTTTGTGGCAGGGCCAAGAGACCCAGTACTTC.

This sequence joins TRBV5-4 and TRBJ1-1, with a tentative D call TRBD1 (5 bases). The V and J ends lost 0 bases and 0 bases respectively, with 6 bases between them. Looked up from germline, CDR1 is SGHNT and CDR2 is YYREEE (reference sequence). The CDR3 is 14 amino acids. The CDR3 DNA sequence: TGTGCCAGCAGCTTGGGGGGGATGAACACTGAAGCTTTCTTT. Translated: CASSLGGMNTEAFF.

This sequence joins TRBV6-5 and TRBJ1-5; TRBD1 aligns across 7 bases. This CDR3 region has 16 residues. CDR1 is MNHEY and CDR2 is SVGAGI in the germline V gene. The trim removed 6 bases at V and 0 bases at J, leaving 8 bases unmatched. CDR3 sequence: CASRRTQGHSNQPQHF. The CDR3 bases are TGTGCCAGCAGGAGAACACAGGGGCATAGCAATCAGCCCCAGCATTTT.

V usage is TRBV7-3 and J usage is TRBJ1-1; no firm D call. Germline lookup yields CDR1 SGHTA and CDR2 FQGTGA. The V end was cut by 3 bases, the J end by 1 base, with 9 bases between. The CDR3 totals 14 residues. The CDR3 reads CASSLRHSNTEAFF. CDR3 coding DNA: TGTGCCAGCAGCTTGAGACATTCGAACACTGAAGCTTTCTTT.

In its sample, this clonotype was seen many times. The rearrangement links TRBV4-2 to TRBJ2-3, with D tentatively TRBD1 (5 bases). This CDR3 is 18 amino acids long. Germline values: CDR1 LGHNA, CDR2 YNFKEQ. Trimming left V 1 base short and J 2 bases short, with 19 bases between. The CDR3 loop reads CASSQGKGAAESTDTQYF. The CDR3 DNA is TGTGCCAGCAGCCAAGGAAAAGGGGCGGCGGAGTCCACAGATACGCAGTATTTT.

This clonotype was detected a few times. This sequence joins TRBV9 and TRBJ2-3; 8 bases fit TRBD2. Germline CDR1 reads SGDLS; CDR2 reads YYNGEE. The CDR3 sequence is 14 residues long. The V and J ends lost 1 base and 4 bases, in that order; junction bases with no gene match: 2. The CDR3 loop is CASSVRTSSDTQYF. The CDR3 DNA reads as TGTGCCAGCAGCGTACGGACTAGCTCAGATACGCAGTATTTT. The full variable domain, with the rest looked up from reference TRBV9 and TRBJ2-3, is DSGVTQTPKHLITATGQRVTLRCSPRSGDLSVYWYQQSLDQGLQFLIQYYNGEERAKGNILERFSAQQFPDLHSELNLSSLELGDSALYFCASSVRTSSDTQYFGPGTRLTVL.

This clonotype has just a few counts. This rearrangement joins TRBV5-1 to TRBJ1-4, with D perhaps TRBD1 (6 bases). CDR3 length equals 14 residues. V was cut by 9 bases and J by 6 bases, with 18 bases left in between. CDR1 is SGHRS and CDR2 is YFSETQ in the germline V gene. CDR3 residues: CATSRGEGDEKLFF. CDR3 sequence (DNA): TGCGCCACCTCAAGGGGGGAAGGCGATGAAAAACTGTTTTTT.

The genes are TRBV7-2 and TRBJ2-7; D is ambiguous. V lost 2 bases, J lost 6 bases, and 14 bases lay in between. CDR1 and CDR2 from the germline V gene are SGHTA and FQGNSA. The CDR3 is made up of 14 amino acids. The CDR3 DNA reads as TGTGCCAGCAGCTTAAGGCCATCCGTCGGCGAGCAGTACGTC. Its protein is CASSLRPSVGEQYV.

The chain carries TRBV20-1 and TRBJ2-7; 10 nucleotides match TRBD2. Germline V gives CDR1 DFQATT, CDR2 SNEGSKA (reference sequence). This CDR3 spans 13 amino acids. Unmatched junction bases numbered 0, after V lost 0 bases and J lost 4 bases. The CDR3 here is CSAREGLAYEQYF. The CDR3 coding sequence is TGCAGTGCTAGAGAGGGACTAGCGTACGAGCAGTACTTC.

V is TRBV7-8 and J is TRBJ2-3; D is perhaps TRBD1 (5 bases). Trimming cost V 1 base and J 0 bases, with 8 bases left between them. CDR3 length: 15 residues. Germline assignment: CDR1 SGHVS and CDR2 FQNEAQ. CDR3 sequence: CASSLEGISTDTQYF. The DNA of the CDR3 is TGTGCCAGCAGCTTAGAGGGGATTAGCACAGATACGCAGTATTTT.

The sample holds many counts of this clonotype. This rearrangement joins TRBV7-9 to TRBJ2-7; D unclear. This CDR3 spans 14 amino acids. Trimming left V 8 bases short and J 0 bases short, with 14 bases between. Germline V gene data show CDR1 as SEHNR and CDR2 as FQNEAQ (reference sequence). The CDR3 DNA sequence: TGTGCCAGCGCCCTCTCTGCAGTCTCCTACGAGCAGTACTTC. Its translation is CASALSAVSYEQYF.

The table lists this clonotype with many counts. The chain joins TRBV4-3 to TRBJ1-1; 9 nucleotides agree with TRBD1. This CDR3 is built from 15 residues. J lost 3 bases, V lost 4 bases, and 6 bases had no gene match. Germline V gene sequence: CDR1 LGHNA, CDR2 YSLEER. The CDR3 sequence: CASSRTGGADTEAFF. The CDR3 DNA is TGCGCCAGCAGCCGAACAGGGGGCGCCGACACTGAAGCTTTCTTT.

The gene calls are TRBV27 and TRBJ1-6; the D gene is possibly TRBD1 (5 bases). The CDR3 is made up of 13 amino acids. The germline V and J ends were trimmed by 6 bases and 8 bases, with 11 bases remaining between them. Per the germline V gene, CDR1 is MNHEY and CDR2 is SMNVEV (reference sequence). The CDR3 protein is CASRSGTDSPLHF. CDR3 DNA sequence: TGTGCCAGCAGGTCAGGGACGGATTCACCCCTCCACTTT.

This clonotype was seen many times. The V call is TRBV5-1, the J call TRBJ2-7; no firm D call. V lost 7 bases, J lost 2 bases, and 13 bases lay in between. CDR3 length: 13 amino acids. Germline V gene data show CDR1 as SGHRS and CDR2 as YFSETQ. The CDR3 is CASHLDGAYEQYF. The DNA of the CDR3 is TGCGCCAGCCACCTCGACGGTGCCTACGAGCAGTACTTC.

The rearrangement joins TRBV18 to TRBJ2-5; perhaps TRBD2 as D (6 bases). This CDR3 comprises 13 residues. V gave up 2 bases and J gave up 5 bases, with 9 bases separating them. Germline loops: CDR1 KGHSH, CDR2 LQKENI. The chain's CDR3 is CASSPSGSETQYF. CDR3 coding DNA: TGTGCCAGCTCACCAAGCGGGTCGGAGACCCAGTACTTC.

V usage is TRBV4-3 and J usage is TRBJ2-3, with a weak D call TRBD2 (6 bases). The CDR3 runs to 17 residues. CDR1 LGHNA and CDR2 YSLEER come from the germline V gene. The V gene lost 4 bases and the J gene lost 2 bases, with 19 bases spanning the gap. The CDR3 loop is CASSLRHRRGLTDTQYF. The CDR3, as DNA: TGCGCCAGCAGCCTCCGGCATAGGCGGGGACTCACAGATACGCAGTATTTT.

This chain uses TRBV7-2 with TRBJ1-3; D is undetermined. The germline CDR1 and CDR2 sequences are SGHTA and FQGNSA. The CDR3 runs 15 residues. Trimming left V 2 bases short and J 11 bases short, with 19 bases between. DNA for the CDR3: TGTGCCAGCAGCTTACAGGACCTCCAGCAAGAGGCCATATATTTT. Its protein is CASSLQDLQQEAIYF.

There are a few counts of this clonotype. Written as DNA, the CDR3 is TGTGCCAGTCAGTCGGGTGGTGAAAAACTGTTTTTT. This sequence encodes CASQSGGEKLFF. The rearrangement links TRBV6-2 or TRBV6-3 to TRBJ1-4; no clear D gene. Germline loops: CDR1 MNHEY, CDR2 SVGEGT. The CDR3 runs to 12 residues. Trimming stripped 9 bases from V and 7 bases from J, with 12 bases between.

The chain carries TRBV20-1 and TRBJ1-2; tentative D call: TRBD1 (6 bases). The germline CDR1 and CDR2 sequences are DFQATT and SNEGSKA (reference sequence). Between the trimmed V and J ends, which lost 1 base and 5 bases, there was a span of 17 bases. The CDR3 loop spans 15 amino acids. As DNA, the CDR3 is TGCAGTGCTAGAGTAGACAGGAACCGACCGTATGGCTACACCTTC. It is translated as CSARVDRNRPYGYTF.

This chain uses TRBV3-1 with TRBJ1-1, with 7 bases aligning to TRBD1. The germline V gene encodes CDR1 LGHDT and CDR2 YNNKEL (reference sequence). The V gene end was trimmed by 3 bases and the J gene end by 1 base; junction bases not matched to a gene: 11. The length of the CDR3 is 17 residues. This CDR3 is CASSQGQKRRRNTEAFF. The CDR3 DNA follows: TGTGCCAGCAGCCAGGGACAGAAAAGACGGAGGAACACTGAAGCTTTCTTT. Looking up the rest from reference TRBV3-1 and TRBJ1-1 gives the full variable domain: DTAVSQTPKYLVTQMGNDKSIKCEQNLGHDTMYWYKQDSKKFLKIMFSYNNKELIINETVPNRFSPKSPDKAHLNLHINSLELGDSAVYFCASSQGQKRRRNTEAFFGQGTRLTVV.

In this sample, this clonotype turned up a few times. The CDR3 loop is CASSYSPSGRKLFF. The CDR3 region has the DNA TGTGCCAGCAGTTACTCACCCTCAGGAAGGAAACTGTTTTTT. The V gene is TRBV6-5, the J gene TRBJ1-4; D not resolved. The CDR3 is 14 amino acids. With 0 bases removed from V and 11 bases from J, the gap between germline ends came to 13 bases. CDR1 and CDR2 (germline): MNHEY, SVGAGI.

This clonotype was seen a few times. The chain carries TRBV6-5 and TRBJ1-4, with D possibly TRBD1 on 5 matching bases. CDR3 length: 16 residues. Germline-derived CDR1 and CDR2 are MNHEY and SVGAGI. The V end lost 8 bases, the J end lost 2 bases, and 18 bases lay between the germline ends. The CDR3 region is CASRTLGRATNEKLFF. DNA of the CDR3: TGTGCCAGCCGAACCCTCGGCAGGGCCACTAATGAAAAACTGTTTTTT.

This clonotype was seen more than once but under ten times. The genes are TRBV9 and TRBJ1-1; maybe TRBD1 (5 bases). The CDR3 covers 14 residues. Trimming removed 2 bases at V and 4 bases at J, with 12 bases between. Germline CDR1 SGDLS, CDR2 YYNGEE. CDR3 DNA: TGTGCCAGCAGCGTTGGGGGGTGGGGCACTGAAGCTTTCTTT. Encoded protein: CASSVGGWGTEAFF.

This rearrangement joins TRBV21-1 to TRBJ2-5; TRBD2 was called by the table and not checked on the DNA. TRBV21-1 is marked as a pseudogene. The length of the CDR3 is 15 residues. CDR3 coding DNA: TGTGCCAGCAAGGGCACTCGGATGGTCCGAGAGACCCAGTACTTC. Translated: CASKGTRMVRETQYF.

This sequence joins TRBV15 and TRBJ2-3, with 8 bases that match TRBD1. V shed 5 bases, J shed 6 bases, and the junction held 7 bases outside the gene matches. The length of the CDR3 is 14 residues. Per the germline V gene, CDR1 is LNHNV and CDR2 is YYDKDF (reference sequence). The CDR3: CATSGAGGRDTQYF. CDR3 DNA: TGTGCCACCAGCGGAGCAGGGGGCCGGGATACGCAGTATTTT.

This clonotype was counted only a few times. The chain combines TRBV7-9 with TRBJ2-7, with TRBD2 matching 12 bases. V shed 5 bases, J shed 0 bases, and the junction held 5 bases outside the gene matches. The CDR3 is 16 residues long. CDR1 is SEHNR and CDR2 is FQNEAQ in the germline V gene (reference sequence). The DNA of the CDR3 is TGTGCCAGCAGCCTGCGACTAGCGGGGGTCTCCTACGAGCAGTACTTC. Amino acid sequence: CASSLRLAGVSYEQYF. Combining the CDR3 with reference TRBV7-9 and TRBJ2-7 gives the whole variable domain DTGVSQNPRHKITKRGQNVTFRCDPISEHNRLYWYRQTLGQGPEFLTYFQNEAQLEKSRLLSDRFSAERPKGSFSTLEIQRTEQGDSAMYLCASSLRLAGVSYEQYFGPGTRLTVT.

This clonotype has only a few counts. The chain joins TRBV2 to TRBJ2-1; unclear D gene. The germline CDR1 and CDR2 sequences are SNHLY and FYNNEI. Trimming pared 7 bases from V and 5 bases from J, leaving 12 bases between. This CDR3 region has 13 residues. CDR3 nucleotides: TGTGCCAGCACCCCGGACGGTAACAATGAGCAGTTCTTC. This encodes CASTPDGNNEQFF.

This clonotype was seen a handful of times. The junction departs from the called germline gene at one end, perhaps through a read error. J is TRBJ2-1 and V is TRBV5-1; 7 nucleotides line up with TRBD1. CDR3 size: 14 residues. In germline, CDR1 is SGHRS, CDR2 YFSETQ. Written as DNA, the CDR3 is TGCGCCAGCAGCCCAGGGGGTGGCTACAATGAGCAGTCCTTC. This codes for CASSPGGGYNEQSF.

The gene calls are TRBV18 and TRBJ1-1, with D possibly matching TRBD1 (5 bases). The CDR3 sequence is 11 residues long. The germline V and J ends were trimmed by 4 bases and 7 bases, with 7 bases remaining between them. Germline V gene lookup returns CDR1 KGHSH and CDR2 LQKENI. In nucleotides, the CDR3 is TGTGCCAGCTCACGTGGGGGTGAAGCTTTCTTT. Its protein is CASSRGGEAFF.